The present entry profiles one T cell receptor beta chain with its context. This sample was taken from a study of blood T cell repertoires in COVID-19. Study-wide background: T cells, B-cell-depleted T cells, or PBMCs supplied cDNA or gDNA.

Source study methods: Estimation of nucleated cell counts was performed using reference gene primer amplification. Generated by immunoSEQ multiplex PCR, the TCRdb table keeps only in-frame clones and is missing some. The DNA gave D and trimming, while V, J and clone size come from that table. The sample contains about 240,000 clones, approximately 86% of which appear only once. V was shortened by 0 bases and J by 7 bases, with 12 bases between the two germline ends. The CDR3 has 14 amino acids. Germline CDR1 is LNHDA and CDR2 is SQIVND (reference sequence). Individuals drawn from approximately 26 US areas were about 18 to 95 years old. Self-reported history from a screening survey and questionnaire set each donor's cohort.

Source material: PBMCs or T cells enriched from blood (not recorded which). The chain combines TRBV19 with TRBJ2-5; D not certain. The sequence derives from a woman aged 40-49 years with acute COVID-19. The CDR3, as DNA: TGTGCCAGTAGTATAGATCGGGTAGGATCGACCCAGTACTTC. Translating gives CASSIDRVGSTQYF.